These 28 T cell receptor beta chains originate from one sample sequenced in a study of T cell responses to AZD1222 COVID-19 vaccine. The assay was immunoSEQ multiplex PCR, and TCRdb's table has in-frame clones only and misses some. The sample has over 100,000 clones, more than 85% seen once. This specimen was peripheral blood, taken on day 0 of AZD1222 vaccination. Receptors were obtained from an adult in good health.

In this sample, this clone turned up once. The CDR3 sequence: CASSYRATYNEQFF. CDR3 sequence (DNA): TGTGCCAGCAGTTACCGGGCAACCTACAATGAGCAGTTCTTC. This chain connects TRBV6-2 or TRBV6-3 to TRBJ2-1; D is unclear. Trimming removed 2 bases at V and 2 bases at J, with 7 bases between. Germline CDR1 reads MNHEY; CDR2 reads SVGEGT. CDR3 length equals 14 residues.

The chain uses TRBV6-4 and TRBJ2-3; D gene uncertain. CDR1 and CDR2 (germline): MRHNA, SNTAGT. V lost 3 bases to trimming and J lost 0 bases, with 4 bases between them. This CDR3 has 13 amino acids. The CDR3 spells CASSDYSTDTQYF. Written as DNA, the CDR3 is TGTGCCAGCAGTGATTACAGCACAGATACGCAGTATTTT.

V gene TRBV6-2 or TRBV6-3 combines with J gene TRBJ1-2; D is unclear. CDR3 length: 14 residues. From germline, CDR1 is MNHEY and CDR2 SVGEGT. V was pared by 2 bases and J by 7 bases, with 14 bases between. CDR3 coding DNA: TGTGCCAGCAGTTACGCCGGACGGGCGTCTGGCTACACCTTC. Protein sequence: CASSYAGRASGYTF.

The rearrangement links TRBV3-1 (or the pseudogene TRBV3-2) to TRBJ2-7; a possible D gene is TRBD1 (6 bases). The CDR3 is 17 amino acids. The V gene's germline CDR1 is LGHDT and CDR2 YNNKEL (reference sequence). V lost 4 bases, J lost 2 bases, and 21 bases lay in between. As DNA, the CDR3 is TGTGCCAGCAGCCTCCGCCGAAGTGAGGGACAACCCTACGAGCAGTACTTC. Encoded protein: CASSLRRSEGQPYEQYF.

This clone was seen once. This rearrangement joins TRBV7-8 to TRBJ1-3, with D perhaps TRBD1 (6 bases). Germline V gene sequence: CDR1 SGHVS, CDR2 FQNEAQ. Between the trimmed V and J ends, which lost 5 bases and 2 bases, there was a span of 22 bases. The CDR3 totals 18 residues. This chain's CDR3 is CASSQRGGPPRPGNTIYF. As DNA, the CDR3 is TGTGCCAGCAGCCAGAGGGGGGGACCCCCTCGGCCTGGAAACACCATATATTTT.

The CDR3 DNA reads as TGTGCCAGCAGCTCCGGCGGGGGGGTTTTTAGCACAGATACGCAGTATTTT. Protein product: CASSSGGGVFSTDTQYF. The chain employs TRBV7-2 and TRBJ2-3; 9 nucleotides align to TRBD2. The junction had 8 bases not matched to a gene; V was cut back by 4 bases and J by 0 bases. Germline V gene data show CDR1 as SGHTA and CDR2 as FQGNSA. The CDR3 contains 17 residues.

The V and J genes are TRBV6-2 or TRBV6-3 and TRBJ1-5; D gene ambiguous. The CDR3 is 16 residues long. Germline V lookup: CDR1 MNHEY, CDR2 SVGEGT. Trimming pared 2 bases from V and 4 bases from J, leaving 15 bases between. CDR3: CASSYLGKGRNQPQHF. DNA for the CDR3: TGTGCCAGCAGTTACCTGGGAAAGGGTCGAAATCAGCCCCAGCATTTT.

The CDR3 bases are TGTGCCAGCAGCCAAGTCCGGTATGGTGGTTCACCCCTCCACTTT. This translates into CASSQVRYGGSPLHF. V is TRBV3-1 (or the pseudogene TRBV3-2) and J is TRBJ1-6; D is unclear. The CDR3 is 15 amino acids. V was pared by 1 base and J by 9 bases, with 13 bases between. Looked up from germline, CDR1 is LGHDT and CDR2 is YNNKEL (reference sequence).

This chain uses TRBV7-2 with TRBJ1-5; no clear D gene. Between the trimmed V and J ends, which lost 2 bases and 8 bases, there was a span of 16 bases. The CDR3 length is 15 residues. Germline V lookup: CDR1 SGHTA, CDR2 FQGNSA. The CDR3 here is CASSLRRSEGKPQHF. The CDR3 DNA reads TGTGCCAGCAGCTTACGCAGGTCTGAGGGTAAGCCCCAGCATTTT.

V and J are TRBV21-1 and TRBJ1-2. TRBV21-1 is flagged as a pseudogene. The CDR3 loop spans 16 amino acids. CDR3 coding DNA: TGTGCCAGCAGCAAAGTTCGGCATATTCCGTACTATGGCTACACCTTC. Amino acids: CASSKVRHIPYYGYTF.

The V and J genes are TRBV6-2 or TRBV6-3 and TRBJ2-5; maybe TRBD1 (5 bases). V was shortened by 6 bases and J by 5 bases, with 22 bases between the two germline ends. In germline, CDR1 is MNHEY, CDR2 SVGEGT. This CDR3 is built from 16 residues. The CDR3 coding sequence is TGTGCCAGCAGCCCTTTAACAAGGGGCCTGTCGGAGACCCAGTACTTC. Translation: CASSPLTRGLSETQYF.

The V call is TRBV19, the J call TRBJ1-6; D uncertain. Trimming shortened V by 7 bases and J by 2 bases, and 12 bases separated the two germline ends. CDR1 and CDR2 from the germline V gene are LNHDA and SQIVND (reference sequence). The CDR3 is 15 residues long. CDR3 in amino acids: CASKIQLTYNSPLHF. In DNA, the CDR3 is TGTGCCAGTAAAATTCAGCTTACCTATAATTCACCCCTCCACTTT.

V and J are TRBV19 and TRBJ1-4, with 7 bases identical to TRBD1. Trimming took 3 bases from V and 8 from J; bases not matched to a gene: 9. Germline V CDR1 and CDR2: LNHDA, SQIVND (reference sequence). This CDR3 has 15 amino acids. The CDR3 sequence: CASSIGRGLGEKLFF. CDR3 nucleotides: TGTGCCAGTAGTATTGGTAGGGGGCTCGGGGAAAAACTGTTTTTT.

This clone has only one observation. This sequence joins TRBV18 and TRBJ1-5, with 9 bases identical to TRBD1. Per germline, CDR1 KGHSH and CDR2 LQKENI. Unmatched junction bases numbered 18, after V lost 3 bases and J lost 3 bases. The CDR3 has 20 residues. In DNA form, the CDR3 reads TGTGCCAGCTCACCTGCCTCCGGGACAGGGCCTCTGCTTAACAATCAGCCCCAGCATTTT. Protein: CASSPASGTGPLLNNQPQHF.

CDR3 bases: TGTGCCAGCTCACCGGGGGGCAGATTAGTAACTAGCACAGATACGCAGTATTTT. Translated, it gives CASSPGGRLVTSTDTQYF. The chain has TRBV18 and TRBJ2-3, with D possibly being TRBD1 or TRBD2 (6 bases each). CDR3 length equals 18 residues. Trimming shortened V by 3 bases and J by 0 bases, and 19 bases separated the two germline ends. Germline CDR1 is KGHSH and CDR2 is LQKENI.

The chain uses TRBV11-2 and TRBJ1-1; the D is unclear. CDR1 and CDR2 from the germline V gene are SGHAT and FQNNGV. V lost 3 bases, J lost 3 bases, and 8 bases lay in between. The CDR3 runs 13 residues. The CDR3 is CASSFPRDTEAFF. CDR3 DNA: TGTGCCAGCAGCTTTCCCAGAGACACTGAAGCTTTCTTT.

This chain links TRBV6-5 with TRBJ1-6; D remains ambiguous. The CDR3 covers 14 residues. Trimming left V 2 bases short and J 4 bases short, with 6 bases between. Germline V gene sequence: CDR1 MNHEY, CDR2 SVGAGI. The CDR3 sequence: CASSYKGYNSPLHF. CDR3 nucleotides: TGTGCCAGCAGTTACAAAGGTTATAATTCACCCCTCCACTTT.

The chain joins TRBV9 to TRBJ2-7; a possible D gene is TRBD2 (6 bases). The V end lost 3 bases, the J end lost 0 bases, and 13 bases lay between the germline ends. From germline, CDR1 is SGDLS and CDR2 YYNGEE. CDR3 length: 15 amino acids. Here the CDR3 DNA reads TGTGCCAGCAGCGCTCTAGCGCAGAGCTCCTACGAGCAGTACTTC. It codes for CASSALAQSSYEQYF.

The J gene is TRBJ2-4, the V gene TRBV19; 12 nucleotides match TRBD1. Germline V gene data show CDR1 as LNHDA and CDR2 as SQIVND (reference sequence). J was trimmed by 1 base and V by 0 bases; bases with no gene match: 1. The CDR3 has 17 residues. CDR3 in amino acids: CASSIEGQGAAKNIQYF. CDR3 sequence (DNA): TGTGCCAGTAGTATAGAGGGACAGGGGGCGGCCAAAAACATTCAGTACTTC. The entire variable domain, with the rest obtained from reference TRBV19 and TRBJ2-4, is as follows: DGGITQSPKYLFRKEGQNVTLSCEQNLNHDAMYWYRQDPGQGLRLIYYSQIVNDFQKGDIAEGYSVSREKKESFPLTVTSAQKNPTAFYLCASSIEGQGAAKNIQYFGAGTRLSVL.

The chain joins TRBV5-5 to TRBJ2-5; no clear D. Germline CDR1 is SGHKS and CDR2 is YYEKEE (reference sequence). CDR3 length: 14 residues. Trimming pared 0 bases from V and 3 bases from J, leaving 9 bases between. CDR3 DNA: TGTGCCAGCAGCTTGGATCCAAGAAAAGAGACCCAGTACTTC. Its translation is CASSLDPRKETQYF.

The sample holds one count of this clone. V usage is TRBV14 and J usage is TRBJ2-5, with TRBD2 matching over 8 bases. CDR1 SGHDN and CDR2 FVKESK come from the germline V gene. This CDR3 comprises 19 residues. V lost 0 bases to trimming and J lost 0 bases; unmatched junction nucleotides: 12. CDR3 sequence: CASSQDRAGEAPYQETQYF. DNA for the CDR3: TGTGCCAGCAGCCAAGACAGAGCGGGAGAGGCTCCGTACCAAGAGACCCAGTACTTC.

The chain couples TRBV6-5 to TRBJ1-6, with 7 bases aligning to TRBD1. Germline values: CDR1 MNHEY, CDR2 SVGAGI. Trimming cost V 5 bases and J 11 bases; bases outside gene matches: 9. The CDR3 spans 14 residues. CDR3 sequence: CASSPQGSWAPLHF. CDR3 nucleotide sequence: TGTGCCAGCAGTCCACAGGGGTCATGGGCACCCCTCCACTTT.

Notes on this clone: A read error may account for a junction end that differs from germline. V and J are TRBV5-1 and TRBJ1-2; D is perhaps TRBD1 (6 bases). This CDR3 has 13 amino acids. CDR1 is SGHRS, CDR2 YFSETQ, per germline. The CDR3 reads CASSLGTLYGYTF. In DNA, the CDR3 is TGCGCCAGCAGTTTGGGGACATTATATGGCTACACCTTC.

For the CDR3, the DNA is TGTGCCAGCAGCCAAGAAGCGGGTTGGAAGCAGTACTTC. Translating gives CASSQEAGWKQYF. The chain has TRBV3-1 (or the pseudogene TRBV3-2) and TRBJ2-7; a weak D match, TRBD2 (6 bases). The CDR3 runs 13 residues. CDR1 and CDR2 from the germline V gene are LGHDT and YNNKEL (reference sequence). Trimming left V 0 bases short and J 8 bases short, with 11 bases between.

The genes are TRBV18 and TRBJ1-1, with 7 bases aligning to TRBD1. The CDR3 is 14 amino acids. The trim removed 6 bases at V and 5 bases at J, leaving 9 bases unmatched. Germline values: CDR1 KGHSH, CDR2 LQKENI. In nucleotides, the CDR3 is TGTGCCAGCTCCCCCAGGGGGGCCGGGACTGAAGCTTTCTTT. Its translation: CASSPRGAGTEAFF.

This clone was seen just once. The rearrangement joins TRBV11-2 to TRBJ1-2; 9 bases are a match to TRBD1. Germline CDR1 and CDR2: SGHAT and FQNNGV. The ends lost 5 bases at V and 2 bases at J; junction bases unmatched: 9. The CDR3 contains 16 residues. The CDR3: CASSTHDRGGNYGYTF. The CDR3 DNA sequence: TGTGCCAGCAGCACCCACGACAGGGGGGGGAACTATGGCTACACCTTC.

The chain employs TRBV30 and TRBJ1-1; D is ambiguous. Per the germline V gene, CDR1 is GTSNPN and CDR2 is SVGIG (reference sequence). V dropped 3 bases and J dropped 0 bases, with 11 bases sitting between them. This CDR3 has 14 amino acids. The CDR3: CAWSPPYMNTEAFF. The CDR3 DNA is TGTGCCTGGAGCCCCCCGTACATGAACACTGAAGCTTTCTTT.

The chain is built from TRBV7-3 and TRBJ1-1, with D perhaps matching TRBD1 (5 bases). The CDR3 has 14 residues. V lost 5 bases and J 6 bases, leaving 16 bases between the germline ends. Germline CDR1 SGHTA, CDR2 FQGTGA. The chain's CDR3 is CASSPGHGMAEAFF. CDR3 sequence (DNA): TGTGCCAGCAGCCCGGGGCACGGGATGGCTGAAGCTTTCTTT.